The present T cell receptor (beta chain) was sequenced within a study of cytomegalovirus exposure and HLA in healthy donors. The overall study: Genotyping showed around 80% of fewer than 500 donors falling in the Caucasian-associated ancestry cluster.

For this clone: Antigen specificity is unknown.

The CDR3 runs to 15 residues. Vbeta (60) and Jbeta (13) primers were used in the PCR. Using immunoSEQ multiplex PCR, the repertoire was profiled, and TCRdb retains in-frame clones only, with some absent. The sample yields 90,000 to 120,000 clones, about 68% seen once. Those who donated were healthy bone marrow donors. The study, taken as a whole, reports: Analysis was performed later, and it showed HLA-associated TCR beta chains to be more clonally expanded than equally common others. In a later analysis, a missense DCLRE1C variant was linked to TCR beta V- and J-gene trimming.

The sequencing input was PBMCs. The gene calls are TRBV21-1 and TRBJ1-1; the table's D call, TRBD1, has no DNA check behind it. TRBV21-1 is an annotated pseudogene. This clonotype originated in a man aged 30 to 39 in good health and CMV-seropositive. The CDR3: CASSKKGRVGTEAFF. Written as DNA, the CDR3 is TGTGCCAGCAGCAAAAAGGGCAGGGTCGGCACTGAAGCTTTCTTT.